This T cell receptor beta chain was captured in a study of CD8+CD57+ T cells in acquired aplastic anemia. At the level of the study: An average of around 3.5 ug of DNA was obtained from sorted CD4+ and CD8+ cells. Overall study findings and caveats: Patients and controls shared nearly 30 CD8+ CDR3 sequences, which appeared highly expressed in patients and within their immunodominant clones.

Germline V lookup: CDR1 LNHNV, CDR2 YYDKDF (reference sequence). CDR3 length equals 15 residues. Trimming took 1 base from V and 2 from J, leaving 12 bases between them. TCR beta VDJ and CDR3 were profiled, and genomic DNA was the template. In TCRdb, the reads were re-called with MiXCR into one record per CDR3 protein. The data hold around 190,000 distinct CDR3 sequences, with approximately 49% observed a single time. To note about this clonotype: Its antigen remains unidentified.

Sample: sorted CD4+, CD8+, or CD8+CD57+ T cells (not recorded which) from PBMCs. This sequence was found in a human donor in good health, serving as a control. This chain uses TRBV15 with TRBJ2-7, with TRBD1 as a possible D gene (5 bases). This CDR3 reads CATSRGRQGPYEQYF. In nucleotides, the CDR3 is TGTGCCACCAGCAGAGGACGTCAGGGCCCCTACGAGCAGTACTTC. The full variable domain, with the rest looked up from reference TRBV15 and TRBJ2-7, is DAMVIQNPRYQVTQFGKPVTLSCSQTLNHNVMYWYQQKSSQAPKLLFHYYDKDFNNEADTPDNFQSRRPNTSFCFLDIRSPGLGDTAMYLCATSRGRQGPYEQYFGPGTRLTVT.